This record looks at one T cell receptor (beta chain) sequence and its context. These data come from a study of immune characterization of retroperitoneal liposarcoma. TCRdb itself ran the PCR reads through MiXCR, one entry per CDR3 protein. Among approximately 10,000 distinct CDR3 sequences listed, over 25% were seen once. The sequencing sample was made of tumor tissue. This TCR was recovered from a female donor with retroperitoneal liposarcoma.

The CDR3 spells CASSFDEVSYEQFF. The CDR3 DNA reads TGTGCCAGCAGCTTCGACGAAGTCTCCTACGAGCAGTTCTTC. This rearrangement joins TRBV7-8 to TRBJ2-1; unclear D gene. The V gene's germline CDR1 is SGHVS and CDR2 FQNEAQ. The CDR3 consists of 14 residues. Trimming took 3 bases from V and 10 from J, leaving 16 bases between them.